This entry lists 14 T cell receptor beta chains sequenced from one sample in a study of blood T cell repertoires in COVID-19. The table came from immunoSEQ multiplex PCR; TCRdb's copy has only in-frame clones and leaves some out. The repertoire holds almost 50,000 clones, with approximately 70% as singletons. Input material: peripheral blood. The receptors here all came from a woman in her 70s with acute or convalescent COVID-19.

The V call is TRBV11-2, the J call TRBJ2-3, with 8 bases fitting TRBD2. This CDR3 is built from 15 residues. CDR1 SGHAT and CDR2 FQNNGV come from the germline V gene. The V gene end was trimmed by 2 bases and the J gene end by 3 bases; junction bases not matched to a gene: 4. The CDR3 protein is CASSLFSGVTDTQYF. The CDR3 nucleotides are TGTGCCAGCAGCTTATTTAGCGGGGTTACAGATACGCAGTATTTT.

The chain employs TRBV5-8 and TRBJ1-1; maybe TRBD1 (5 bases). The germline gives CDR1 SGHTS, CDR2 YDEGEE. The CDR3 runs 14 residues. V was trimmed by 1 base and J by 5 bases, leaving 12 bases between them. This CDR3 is CASSLIGAITEAFF. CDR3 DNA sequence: TGTGCCAGCAGCTTGATTGGGGCGATAACTGAAGCTTTCTTT.

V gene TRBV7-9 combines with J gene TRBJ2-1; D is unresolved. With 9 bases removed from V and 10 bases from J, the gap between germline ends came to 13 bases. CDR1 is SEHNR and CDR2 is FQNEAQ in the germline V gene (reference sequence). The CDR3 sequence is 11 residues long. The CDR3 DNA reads TGTGCCAGTTCTCCAGACTTAGAGCAGTTCTTC. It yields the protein CASSPDLEQFF.

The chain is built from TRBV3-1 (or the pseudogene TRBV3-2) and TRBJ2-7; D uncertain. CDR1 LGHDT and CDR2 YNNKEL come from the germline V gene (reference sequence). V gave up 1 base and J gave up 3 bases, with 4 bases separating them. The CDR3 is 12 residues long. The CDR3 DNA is TGTGCCAGCAGCCAAGGCAGCTACGAGCAGTACTTC. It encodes CASSQGSYEQYF.

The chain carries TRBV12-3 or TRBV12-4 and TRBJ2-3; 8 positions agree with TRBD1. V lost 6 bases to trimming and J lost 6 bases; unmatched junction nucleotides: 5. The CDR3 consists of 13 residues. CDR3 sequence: CASSLDRGDTQYF. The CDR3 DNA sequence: TGTGCCAGCAGCCTCGACAGGGGTGATACGCAGTATTTT.

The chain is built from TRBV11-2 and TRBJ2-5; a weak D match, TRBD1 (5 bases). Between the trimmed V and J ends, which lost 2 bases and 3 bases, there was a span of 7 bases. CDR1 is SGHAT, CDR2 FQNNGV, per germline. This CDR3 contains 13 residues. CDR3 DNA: TGTGCCAGCAGCTTAAGACAGAAAGAGACCCAGTACTTC. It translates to CASSLRQKETQYF.

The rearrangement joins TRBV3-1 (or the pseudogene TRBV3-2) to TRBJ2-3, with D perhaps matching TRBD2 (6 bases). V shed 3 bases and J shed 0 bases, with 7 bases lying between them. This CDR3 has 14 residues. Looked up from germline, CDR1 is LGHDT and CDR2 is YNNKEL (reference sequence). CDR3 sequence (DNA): TGTGCCAGCAGCCAGACTAGTAGCACAGATACGCAGTATTTT. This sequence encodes CASSQTSSTDTQYF.

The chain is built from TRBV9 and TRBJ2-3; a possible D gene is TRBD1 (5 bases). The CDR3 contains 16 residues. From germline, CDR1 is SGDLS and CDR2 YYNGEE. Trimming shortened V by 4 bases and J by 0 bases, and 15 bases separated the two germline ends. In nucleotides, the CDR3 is TGTGCCAGCAGCATGACAGTAAAATCTAGCACAGATACGCAGTATTTT. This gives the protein CASSMTVKSSTDTQYF.

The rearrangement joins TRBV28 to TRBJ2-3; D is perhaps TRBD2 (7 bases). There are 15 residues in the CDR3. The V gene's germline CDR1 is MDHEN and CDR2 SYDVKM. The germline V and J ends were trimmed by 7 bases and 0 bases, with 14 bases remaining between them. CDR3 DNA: TGTGCCAGCAAGGGAGGGGGGTCTAGCACAGATACGCAGTATTTT. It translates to CASKGGGSSTDTQYF. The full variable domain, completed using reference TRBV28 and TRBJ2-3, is DVKVTQSSRYLVKRTGEKVFLECVQDMDHENMFWYRQDPGLGLRLIYFSYDVKMKEKGDIPEGYSVSREKKERFSLILESASTNQTSMYLCASKGGGSSTDTQYFGPGTRLTVL.

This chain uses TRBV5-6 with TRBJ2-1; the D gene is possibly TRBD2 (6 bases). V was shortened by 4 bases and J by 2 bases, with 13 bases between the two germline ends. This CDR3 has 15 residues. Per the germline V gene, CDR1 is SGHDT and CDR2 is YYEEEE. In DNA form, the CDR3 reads TGTGCCAGCAGCCCGCTCCCGGGGGCCTACAATGAGCAGTTCTTC. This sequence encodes CASSPLPGAYNEQFF.

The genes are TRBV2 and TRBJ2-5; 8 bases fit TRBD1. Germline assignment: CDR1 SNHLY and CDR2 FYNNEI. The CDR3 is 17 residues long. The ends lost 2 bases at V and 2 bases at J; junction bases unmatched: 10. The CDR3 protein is CASSERSGGVWQETQYF. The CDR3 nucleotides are TGTGCCAGCAGTGAAAGGTCAGGGGGCGTGTGGCAAGAGACCCAGTACTTC.

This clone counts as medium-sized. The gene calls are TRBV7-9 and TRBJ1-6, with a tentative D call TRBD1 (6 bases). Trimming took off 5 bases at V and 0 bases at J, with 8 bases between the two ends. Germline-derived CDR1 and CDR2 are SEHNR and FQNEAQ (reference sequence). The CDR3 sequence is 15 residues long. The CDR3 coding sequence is TGTGCCAGCAGCCAGGGGAGCTCCTATAATTCACCCCTCCACTTT. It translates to CASSQGSSYNSPLHF.

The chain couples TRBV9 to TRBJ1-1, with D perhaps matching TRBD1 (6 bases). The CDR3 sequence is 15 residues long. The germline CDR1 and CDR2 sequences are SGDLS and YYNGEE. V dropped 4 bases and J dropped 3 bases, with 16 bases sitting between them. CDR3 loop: CASSPFRGSDTEAFF. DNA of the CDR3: TGTGCCAGCAGCCCGTTCAGGGGCTCGGACACTGAAGCTTTCTTT.

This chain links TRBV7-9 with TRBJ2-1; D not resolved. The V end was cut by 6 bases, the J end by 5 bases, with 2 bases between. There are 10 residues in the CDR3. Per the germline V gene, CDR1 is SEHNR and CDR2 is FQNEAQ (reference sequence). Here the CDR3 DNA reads TGTGCCAGCAGTAACAATGAGCAGTTCTTC. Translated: CASSNNEQFF.